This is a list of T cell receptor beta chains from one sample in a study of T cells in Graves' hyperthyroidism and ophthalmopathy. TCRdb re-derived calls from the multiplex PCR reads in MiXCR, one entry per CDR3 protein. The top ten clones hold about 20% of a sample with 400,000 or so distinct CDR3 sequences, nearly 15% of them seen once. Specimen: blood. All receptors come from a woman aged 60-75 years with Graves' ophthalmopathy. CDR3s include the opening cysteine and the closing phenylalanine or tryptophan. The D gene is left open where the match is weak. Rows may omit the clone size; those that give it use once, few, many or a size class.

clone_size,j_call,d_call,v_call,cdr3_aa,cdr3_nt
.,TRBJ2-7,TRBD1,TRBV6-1,CASSLTTGSDGEQYF,TGTGCCAGCAGCCTAACGACAGGGTCAGACGGCGAGCAGTACTTC
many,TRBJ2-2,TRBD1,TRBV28,CASKGQADGELFF,TGTGCCAGCAAGGGACAGGCGGACGGGGAGCTGTTTTTT
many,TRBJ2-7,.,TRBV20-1,CSARDGVTYEQYF,TGCAGTGCTAGGGACGGAGTCACCTACGAGCAGTACTTC
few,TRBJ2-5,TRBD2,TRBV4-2,CASSQAGTSGQETQYF,TGTGCCAGCAGCCAAGCGGGGACTAGCGGTCAAGAGACCCAGTACTTC
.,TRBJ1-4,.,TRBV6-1,CASRYRGQTNEKLFF,TGTGCCAGCAGATACCGGGGCCAAACTAATGAAAAACTGTTTTTT
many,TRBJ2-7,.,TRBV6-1,CASRPDFVGSYEQYF,TGTGCCAGCAGGCCCGACTTTGTGGGCTCCTACGAGCAGTACTTC
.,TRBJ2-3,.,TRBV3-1,CASSQVEGDTQYF,TGTGCCAGCAGCCAAGTCGAGGGAGATACGCAGTATTTT
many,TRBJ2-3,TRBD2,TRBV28,CASSPRGGASDTQYF,TGTGCCAGCAGCCCCCGGGGGGGGGCCTCAGATACGCAGTATTTT
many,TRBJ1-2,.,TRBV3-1,CASSHRTVGIGYTF,TGTGCCAGCAGCCATAGGACAGTGGGAATTGGCTACACCTTC
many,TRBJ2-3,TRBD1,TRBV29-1,CSGGDRGADTQYF,TGCAGCGGTGGGGACAGGGGGGCAGATACGCAGTATTTT
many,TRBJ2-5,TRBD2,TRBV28,CASRPSGEGQETQYF,TGTGCCAGCAGACCTAGCGGGGAGGGCCAAGAGACCCAGTACTTC
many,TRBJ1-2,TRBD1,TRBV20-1,CSAPGQGEVYGYTF,TGCAGTGCCCCCGGACAGGGTGAAGTCTATGGCTACACCTTC
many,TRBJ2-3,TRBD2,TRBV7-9,CASSQGTSGNPSTDTQYF,TGTGCCAGCAGCCAAGGGACTAGCGGAAACCCTAGCACAGATACGCAGTATTTT
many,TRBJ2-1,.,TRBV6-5,CASSYSPYNEQFF,TGTGCCAGCAGTTACTCACCCTACAATGAGCAGTTCTTC
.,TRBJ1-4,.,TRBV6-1,CASSSPEAIEKLFF,TGTGCCAGCAGTAGCCCAGAGGCGATTGAAAAACTGTTTTTT
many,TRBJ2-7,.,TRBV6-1,CASSDLLGYEQYF,TGTGCCAGCAGTGACCTTTTGGGCTACGAGCAGTACTTC
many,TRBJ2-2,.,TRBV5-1,CASSPSDWGGTGELFF,TGCGCCAGCAGCCCCTCGGACTGGGGCGGAACCGGGGAGCTGTTTTTT
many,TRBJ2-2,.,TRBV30,CAWGPGLKLFF,TGTGCCTGGGGACCGGGACTGAAGCTGTTTTTT
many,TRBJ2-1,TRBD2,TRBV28,CASRARSGRRSNEQFF,TGTGCCAGCAGGGCCCGAAGCGGGAGGAGAAGCAATGAGCAGTTCTTC
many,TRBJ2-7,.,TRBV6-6,CASSYSGIRAGVAYEQYF,TGTGCCAGCAGTTACTCGGGGATTCGGGCAGGCGTCGCTTACGAGCAGTACTTC
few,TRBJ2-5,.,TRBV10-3,CATPNFRGSQETQYF,TGTGCCACCCCCAATTTCAGGGGCTCGCAAGAGACCCAGTACTTC
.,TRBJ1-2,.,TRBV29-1,CSVEEIGRDPNGYTF,TGCAGCGTTGAAGAGATAGGCAGGGACCCGAATGGCTACACCTTC
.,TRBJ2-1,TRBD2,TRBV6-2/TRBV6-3,CASSYSSGRLDEQFF,TGTGCCAGCAGTTACTCTAGCGGGAGGCTTGATGAGCAGTTCTTC